The present T cell receptor beta chain was sequenced within a study of T-cell memory formation after mild COVID-19 (dated by TCRdb to the early 2020s). Some background on the complete study: TCR sequence clusters from the two donors were found to be largely donor specific. T-cell clones expanding and contracting after mild COVID-19 in a couple of donors were tracked by longitudinal TCRalpha and TCRbeta repertoire sequencing. The cohort was made up of two young adult volunteers, one female and one male, who were previously healthy.

PBMCs were isolated by Ficoll-Paque density gradient centrifugation. These reads were obtained on an Illumina NovaSeq 6000. TCRalpha and TCRbeta cDNA libraries were constructed by 5'RACE with constant-segment primers, with sample barcodes and unique molecular identifiers being introduced. Trizol reagent was used to extract RNA from every sample. Libraries were amplified in two PCR steps, with a second sample barcode and Illumina TruSeq adapters added in the second step. Libraries were sequenced on an Illumina NovaSeq with 2 x 150 bp paired-end reads. Per the source publication's procedure: Demultiplexing of reads and collapsing into UMI-guided consensus sequences were performed with migec v1.2.7. Using mixcr v2.1.11, the UMI consensuses were aligned to TRA and TRB V and J templates and assembled into clonotypes. Clonotypes were classified as expanded or contracted when called significant by both edgeR and NoisET, with noise models trained on biological replicates. For edgeR calls, the cutoffs were a false discovery rate-adjusted p below 0.01 and a log2 fold-change threshold of 1. As an exploratory analysis of dynamics, max-normalized trajectories of the 1000 most abundant clonotypes were examined with PCA combined with hierarchical clustering. Separately sequenced CD4+ and CD8+ repertoires were used to assign a CD4 or CD8 phenotype to each responding clone. TCRdb reprocessed the public reads (quality trimming at Q25 with fastp, clone calling with MiXCR) and kept in-frame beta chains. Merged by CDR3 protein, the rows form single entries marked with the most common genes and DNA. The V and J calls were determined by TCRdb, not by the authors. This sample gives 350,000 to 500,000 distinct CDR3 sequences in total; roughly a quarter of them show up just once. Approximately 14% of the sample is held by the ten biggest clonotypes.

Findings and caveats that apply to the study as a whole: The second-wave clones that peaked on day 37 were not confirmed to be SARS-CoV-2 specific. The study included only a couple of mild cases, and larger cohorts that include severe cases with pre-infection samples were judged to be necessary. Some responding clones were detected in pre-infection memory, which suggested that pre-existing cross-reactive memory T cells had joined the SARS-CoV-2 response. Contracting CD4+ clones appeared mostly in the CM and EM memory subsets, whereas CD8+ clones were enriched in EMRA. Clones that contracted from day 15 to 85 showed balanced CD4/CD8 phenotypes, whereas a second wave of clones that expanded from day 15 to 37 leaned towards CD4+.

This clonotype has a handful of counts. The antigen this receptor binds is unknown. One base away there is no much larger clone; base qualities are not given. Between the V and J ends, shortened by 0 bases and 0 bases respectively, the junction contains 5 bases. For CDR1 and CDR2, the germline V gene lists SGHDN and FVKESK. Inclusive of the bounding cysteine and phenylalanine, the CDR3 is 14 residues long. Left in the record is the CDR3 DNA by itself, 42 bases read in frame from the first base. This receptor was identified in an adult woman who had mild COVID-19 (a few samples of this study predate the infection). The sample titles of this study are shuffled in the database, so cell type and time point are left out; the donor was told from shared clones. This chain joins TRBV14 to TRBJ1-1, with the D segment identity uncertain. The source material was PBMCs or a T cell subset sorted from them (not recorded which). The base sequence is TGTGCCAGCAGCCAAGACCGAGTGAACACTGAAGCTTTCTTT. Its protein product is CASSQDRVNTEAFF.